These T cell receptor beta chains were read from a single sample in a study of T cells in Graves' hyperthyroidism and ophthalmopathy. MiXCR, applied by TCRdb to the multiplex PCR reads, yields one record per CDR3 protein. The sample lists roughly 580,000 distinct CDR3 sequences, approximately 15% occurring once. The sample taken for sequencing was blood. The receptors here all came from a woman in her twenties or thirties with Graves' hyperthyroidism that later progressed to Graves' ophthalmopathy. CDR3s include the opening cysteine and the closing phenylalanine or tryptophan. D genes are given only for firm matches. Expanded clones get a size class; other rows say once, few or many, or leave the size out.

D gene	clone size	V gene	J gene	CDR3 protein	CDR3 DNA
TRBD2	few	TRBV20-1	TRBJ2-5	CSAKIIGHQTLETSGSVQETQYF	TGCAGTGCTAAAATCATCGGACATCAAACATTGGAGACTAGCGGGAGTGTTCAAGAGACCCAGTACTTC
.	few	TRBV18	TRBJ2-3	CASSPPGTSTDTQYF	TGTGCCAGCTCACCCCCCGGGACCAGCACAGATACGCAGTATTTT
TRBD2	many	TRBV29-1	TRBJ2-7	CSVELGTSGGSEQYF	TGCAGCGTTGAACTCGGGACCTCGGGAGGCAGCGAGCAGTACTTC
.	.	TRBV2	TRBJ2-3	CASSESSDGPDTQYF	TGTGCCAGCAGTGAATCGTCCGATGGCCCAGATACGCAGTATTTT
.	many	TRBV12-3/TRBV12-4	TRBJ2-1	CASSLVGSAYNEQFF	TGTGCCAGCAGTTTAGTGGGAAGTGCCTACAATGAGCAGTTCTTC
.	.	TRBV19	TRBJ2-6	CASRPGGANVLTF	TGTGCCAGCAGGCCAGGGGGGGCCAACGTCCTGACTTTC
TRBD1	many	TRBV29-1	TRBJ2-7	CSVEDPSGTGSIYEQYF	TGCAGCGTTGAAGATCCATCCGGGACAGGCAGTATATACGAGCAGTACTTC
TRBD2	many	TRBV20-1	TRBJ2-7	CSARATSGYSYEQYF	TGCAGTGCTAGGGCGACTAGCGGTTACTCCTACGAGCAGTACTTC
TRBD1	few	TRBV24-1	TRBJ2-7	CATSEGQGVNEQYF	TGTGCCACCAGTGAGGGACAGGGGGTCAACGAGCAGTACTTC
.	.	TRBV10-3	TRBJ2-2	CAISDGGNTGELFF	TGTGCCATCAGTGATGGGGGAAACACCGGGGAGCTGTTTTTT
TRBD1	few	TRBV10-3	TRBJ2-7	CAIRDGQGLYEQYF	TGTGCCATCAGGGATGGACAGGGCCTCTACGAGCAGTACTTC
.	many	TRBV4-1	TRBJ1-1	CASSQFYGVNTEAFF	TGCGCCAGCAGCCAATTTTACGGGGTGAACACTGAAGCTTTCTTT
TRBD1	few	TRBV6-1	TRBJ1-5	CASIRPDVRAESRGRDMSNQPQHF	TGTGCCAGCATTCGGCCGGATGTCAGGGCCGAGAGCAGGGGGCGAGATATGAGCAATCAGCCCCAGCATTTT
TRBD1	many	TRBV19	TRBJ1-2	CASSKGQGASSGYGYTF	TGTGCCAGTAGTAAGGGCCAGGGGGCCTCCTCTGGCTATGGCTACACCTTC
.	many	TRBV28	TRBJ1-1	CASSHGQDNTEAFF	TGTGCCAGCAGTCATGGACAAGACAACACTGAAGCTTTCTTT
TRBD1	.	TRBV11-3	TRBJ2-2	CASSSAGQGQYRSGELFF	TGTGCCAGCAGCTCCGCGGGACAGGGGCAATATCGCTCCGGGGAGCTGTTTTTT
TRBD1	many	TRBV5-1	TRBJ2-7	CASSSPGTGGQEQYF	TGCGCCAGCAGCTCCCCAGGGACAGGGGGACAGGAGCAGTACTTC
.	many	TRBV3-1	TRBJ1-1	CASSQGGLEAFF	TGTGCCAGCAGCCAAGGTGGTTTGGAAGCTTTCTTT
.	few	TRBV29-1	TRBJ2-7	CSVGQGGGEQYF	TGCAGCGTTGGACAGGGAGGAGGCGAGCAGTACTTC
TRBD2	many	TRBV20-1	TRBJ2-3	CSARNGAGSTDTQYF	TGCAGTGCCCGTAACGGAGCGGGGAGCACAGATACGCAGTATTTT
.	.	TRBV12-3/TRBV12-4	TRBJ2-7	CASANGRGSYEQYF	TGTGCCAGCGCTAATGGACGTGGCTCCTACGAGCAGTACTTC
.	once	TRBV25-1	TRBJ2-7	CASSESWGYEQYF	TGTGCCAGCAGTGAATCATGGGGGTACGAGCAGTACTTC
.	few	TRBV19	TRBJ1-5	CASSIGREQPQHF	TGTGCCAGTAGTATCGGGAGGGAGCAGCCCCAGCATTTT
.	few	TRBV18	TRBJ2-7	CASSQGSSSYEQYF	TGTGCCAGCTCACAAGGTTCTTCCTCCTACGAGCAGTACTTC
TRBD1	many	TRBV12-3/TRBV12-4	TRBJ2-3	CASSPRTGSDTQYF	TGTGCCAGCAGTCCCCGGACAGGGTCAGATACGCAGTATTTT
.	many	TRBV6-2/TRBV6-3	TRBJ1-2	CASSYGNRVSDYGYTF	TGTGCCAGCAGTTACGGTAACAGAGTGTCAGATTATGGCTACACCTTC
.	few	TRBV7-9	TRBJ1-4	CASSPVAEKLFF	TGTGCCAGCAGCCCAGTAGCTGAAAAACTGTTTTTT
.	many	TRBV18	TRBJ2-1	CASSPSSPSSYNEQFF	TGTGCCAGCTCACCATCGTCCCCAAGCTCCTACAATGAGCAGTTCTTC
.	.	TRBV19	TRBJ1-3	CASSLVGGRDSGNTIYF	TGTGCCAGTAGTCTCGTAGGGGGAAGGGACTCTGGAAACACCATATATTTT
.	.	TRBV15	TRBJ1-3	CATSRDPSSGNTIYF	TGTGCCACCAGCAGAGACCCCTCCTCTGGAAACACCATATATTTT
TRBD1	many	TRBV4-2	TRBJ1-2	CASSRDRDSGYGYTF	TGTGCCAGCAGCCGAGACAGGGACTCGGGTTATGGCTACACCTTC
.	few	TRBV6-1	TRBJ2-7	CASSGDLEEQYF	TGTGCCAGCAGTGGGGACCTGGAAGAGCAGTACTTC
TRBD2	many	TRBV11-3	TRBJ2-1	CASGAGGQRNEQFF	TGTGCCAGCGGGGCGGGAGGGCAAAGGAATGAGCAGTTCTTC
TRBD1	many	TRBV9	TRBJ2-5	CASSPWGQQETQYF	TGTGCCAGCAGCCCTTGGGGACAGCAAGAGACCCAGTACTTC
TRBD2	many	TRBV11-2	TRBJ2-5	CASSLFDTSGQETQYF	TGTGCCAGCAGCTTATTCGATACTAGCGGACAAGAGACCCAGTACTTC
TRBD2	few	TRBV5-8	TRBJ2-7	CASSKGLAGDTDEQYF	TGTGCCAGCAGCAAGGGACTAGCGGGGGACACGGACGAGCAGTACTTC
.	.	TRBV4-3	TRBJ1-1	CASSQGSGYTGAFF	TGCGCCAGCAGCCAAGGATCGGGTTACACTGGAGCTTTCTTT
TRBD2	.	TRBV7-9	TRBJ2-7	CASSFGLVSYEQYF	TGTGCCAGCAGCTTCGGACTAGTCTCCTACGAGCAGTACTTC
TRBD2	once	TRBV28	TRBJ2-5	CASRTQKDVSSGSVETQYF	TGTGCCAGCCGGACTCAAAAGGACGTTTCTAGCGGGAGTGTGGAGACCCAGTACTTC
.	many	TRBV7-2	TRBJ2-6	CASSSDSMNSGANVLTF	TGTGCCAGCAGCTCCGACAGTATGAACTCTGGGGCCAACGTCCTGACTTTC
TRBD1	many	TRBV10-3	TRBJ1-6	CAISETETGSNSPLHF	TGTGCCATCAGTGAAACCGAGACAGGGAGTAATTCACCCCTCCACTTT
.	.	TRBV18	TRBJ1-4	CASSPWGDEKLFF	TGTGCCAGCTCACCTTGGGGTGATGAAAAACTGTTTTTT
.	.	TRBV19	TRBJ2-5	CASSIKEDIFQGTQYF	TGTGCCAGTAGTATTAAGGAGGACATATTCCAGGGGACCCAGTACTTC
.	many	TRBV12-3/TRBV12-4	TRBJ1-4	CASSFGGGGEKLFF	TGTGCCAGCAGTTTTGGCGGAGGGGGGGAAAAACTGTTTTTT
.	once	TRBV19	TRBJ2-7	CASSIPGSGEQYF	TGTGCCAGTAGTATCCCAGGATCCGGCGAGCAGTACTTC
.	many	TRBV5-1	TRBJ2-2	CASSYQGGMAGELFF	TGCGCCAGCAGCTACCAGGGTGGTATGGCCGGGGAGCTGTTTTTT
.	many	TRBV12-3/TRBV12-4	TRBJ1-1	CASSLIEGTEAFF	TGTGCCAGCAGTTTAATAGAGGGGACTGAAGCTTTCTTT
.	few	TRBV12-3/TRBV12-4	TRBJ1-2	CASRARGNNYGYTF	TGTGCCAGCAGGGCAAGGGGGAATAACTATGGCTACACCTTC
TRBD1	.	TRBV28	TRBJ2-5	CASSPIQGAPQETQYF	TGTGCCAGCAGTCCTATTCAGGGGGCGCCCCAAGAGACCCAGTACTTC
.	.	TRBV10-3	TRBJ2-1	CAISVTSNEQFF	TGTGCCATCAGTGTGACTAGCAATGAGCAGTTCTTC
.	many	TRBV20-1	TRBJ1-5	CSARAHGPDRYGEPQHF	TGCAGTGCTAGGGCTCACGGCCCGGACCGCTATGGGGAGCCCCAGCATTTT
.	many	TRBV19	TRBJ1-1	CASSIGIGAGNTEAFF	TGTGCCAGTAGTATTGGAATCGGGGCTGGTAACACTGAAGCTTTCTTT
TRBD2	.	TRBV2	TRBJ2-5	CASSENGLAGQETQYF	TGTGCCAGCAGCGAGAACGGACTAGCGGGGCAAGAGACCCAGTACTTC
.	many	TRBV5-4	TRBJ2-5	CASSQAREAPETQYF	TGTGCCAGCAGCCAGGCCAGGGAAGCTCCAGAGACCCAGTACTTC
.	few	TRBV3-1	TRBJ2-3	CASSQEGGFPDTQYF	TGTGCCAGCAGCCAAGAAGGTGGCTTCCCAGATACGCAGTATTTT
TRBD2	many	TRBV12-3/TRBV12-4	TRBJ2-7	CASSRTSEGYEQYF	TGTGCCAGCAGCAGGACTAGCGAGGGCTACGAGCAGTACTTC